The rows below give T cell receptor beta chains drawn from one sample of a study of blood T cells in healthy people across ages. TCRdb ran MiXCR on the 5' RACE reads and lists one entry per CDR3 protein. This sample has 600,000 to 800,000 distinct CDR3 sequences, with 21% found just once. Material: blood. Receptor source: a man between 65 and 80 years old in good health. Both conserved end residues are part of each CDR3. D genes are given only for firm matches. Some rows have no size entry. The others give once, few or many, or a class for an expanded clone.

J gene,clone size,V gene,D gene,CDR3 DNA,CDR3 protein
TRBJ1-4,few,TRBV6-5,TRBD1,TGTGCCAGCAAATACGGGACAGATAATGAAAAACTGTTTTTT,CASKYGTDNEKLFF
TRBJ2-7,few,TRBV5-6,-,TGTGCCAGCGGGGGTCTGGCCAACTACGAGCAGTACTTC,CASGGLANYEQYF
TRBJ2-5,-,TRBV5-1,-,TGCGCCAGCAGCTTGGAGGTTGTAGGGGAGACCCAGTACTTC,CASSLEVVGETQYF
TRBJ2-7,few,TRBV20-1,-,TGCAGTGCTAGAGAAGACCGCGGCGAGCAGTACTTC,CSAREDRGEQYF
TRBJ2-3,few,TRBV7-9,-,TGTGCCAGCAGCTTAGGCAAGTGGGATACGCAGTATTTT,CASSLGKWDTQYF
TRBJ2-1,few,TRBV24-1,TRBD2,TGTGCCACCGCGACTAGCGGGAACTACAATGAGCAGTTCTTC,CATATSGNYNEQFF
TRBJ2-3,few,TRBV29-1,TRBD2,TGCAGCGTTTGGACTAGCGGGAATGGAGATACGCAGTATTTT,CSVWTSGNGDTQYF
TRBJ2-3,-,TRBV20-1,TRBD2,TGCAGTGCTAAGGGACTAGCGGGAGGGCCGGCAGATACGCAGTATTTT,CSAKGLAGGPADTQYF
TRBJ2-7,-,TRBV6-5,TRBD1,TGTGCCAGCACCCACAGGGGGCTTGGCGAGCAGTACTTC,CASTHRGLGEQYF
TRBJ1-2,few,TRBV7-2,-,TGTGCCAGCAGCTTAAAGGCCCAGGGTGGCTATGGCTACACCTTC,CASSLKAQGGYGYTF
TRBJ2-1,-,TRBV29-1,-,TGCAGCTCCGCGGCGGATTACAATGAGCAGTTCTTC,CSSAADYNEQFF
TRBJ2-1,few,TRBV15,TRBD1,TGTGCCACCAGCAGAGTGCCGACAGGGAGAATTGGCCATGAGCAGTTCTTC,CATSRVPTGRIGHEQFF
TRBJ2-6,few,TRBV5-1,TRBD1,TGCGCCAGCAGCTTAGGGACAGGGTTGAGCTCTGGGGCCAACGTCCTGACTTTC,CASSLGTGLSSGANVLTF
TRBJ2-1,-,TRBV2,TRBD2,TGTGCCAGCGGGGGGTACGGACTAGCGGGCAATGAGCAGTTCTTC,CASGGYGLAGNEQFF
TRBJ2-5,many,TRBV10-3,TRBD2,TGTGCCATCAGTGAAGCGGGAGATTGGGAGACCCAGTACTTC,CAISEAGDWETQYF
TRBJ2-6,-,TRBV21-1,-,TGTGCCAGCAGCAAATGGTTATCTGGGGCCAACGTCCTGACTTTC,CASSKWLSGANVLTF
TRBJ2-7,few,TRBV29-1,-,TGCAGCTCTAAGGAGGGGGACTACGAGCAGTACTTC,CSSKEGDYEQYF
TRBJ1-4,-,TRBV28,-,TGTGCCAGCAGTTTAGGGGGAGGTTTCAGCGAAAAACTGTTTTTT,CASSLGGGFSEKLFF
TRBJ2-1,few,TRBV29-1,-,TGCAGCGCTGAAGGACGTTACAATGAGCAGTTCTTC,CSAEGRYNEQFF
TRBJ1-1,few,TRBV20-1,TRBD1,TGCAGTGCTCGGGACAGGCGGGGTGAAGTGACCACTGAAGCTTTCTTT,CSARDRRGEVTTEAFF
TRBJ2-7,few,TRBV11-2,TRBD1,TGTGCCAGCAGCTTAGTCAGCAGGGGGCAGTACGAGCAGTACTTC,CASSLVSRGQYEQYF
TRBJ2-1,-,TRBV6-1,TRBD1,TGTGCCGCCAGACCACAGGGGGCGAATACCTACAATGAGCAGTTCTTC,CAARPQGANTYNEQFF
TRBJ2-5,many,TRBV20-1,-,TGCAGTGCTAGCACCGGGGGTCCACAAGAGACCCAGTACTTC,CSASTGGPQETQYF
TRBJ1-1,few,TRBV20-1,-,TGCAGTGCTTCCAGGACCTCAAACACTGAAGCTTTCTTT,CSASRTSNTEAFF
TRBJ2-1,-,TRBV24-1,TRBD1,TGTGCCACCAGTGATACGGGACAGGGGCCGAGCTCCTACAATGAGCAGTTCTTC,CATSDTGQGPSSYNEQFF
TRBJ2-4,-,TRBV3-1,-,TGTGCCAGCAGCCAAGAGATCCAGACAGGAAACATTCAGTACTTC,CASSQEIQTGNIQYF
TRBJ2-5,-,TRBV7-2,-,TGTGCCAGCAGCTTAAGGGTGTACCAAGAGACCCAGTACTTC,CASSLRVYQETQYF
TRBJ2-7,many,TRBV11-2,-,TGTGCCAGCAGTGGTGGGATCCCGCCGAACGAGCAGTACTTC,CASSGGIPPNEQYF
TRBJ2-5,few,TRBV5-1,TRBD1,TGCGCCAGCAGCTTCGACAGGGTTCAAGAGACCCAGTACTTC,CASSFDRVQETQYF
TRBJ2-3,-,TRBV5-4,-,TGTGCCAGCAGCAACTATACCCTGGATACGCAGTATTTT,CASSNYTLDTQYF
TRBJ2-1,-,TRBV6-5,-,TGTGCCAGCAGACCTGACAGGGGAGGGAATGAGCAGTTCTTC,CASRPDRGGNEQFF
TRBJ2-5,-,TRBV20-1,TRBD2,TGCAGTGCTATATTAGCGGGGCCTATGACCCAGTACTTC,CSAILAGPMTQYF
TRBJ2-7,few,TRBV20-1,TRBD2,TGCAGTGCTCCCGGGACTAAGACCTACGAGCAGTACTTC,CSAPGTKTYEQYF
TRBJ2-2,-,TRBV5-1,-,TGCGCCAGCAGCTTGCAGGCTTCGAACACCGGGGAGCTGTTTTTT,CASSLQASNTGELFF
TRBJ2-1,many,TRBV7-2,-,TGTGCCAGCAGCTTAACGGGGGTCTCCTACAATGAGCAGTTCTTC,CASSLTGVSYNEQFF
TRBJ2-2,many,TRBV12-3/TRBV12-4,TRBD2,TGTGCCAGCAGTTCAGCGGGAACCGGGGAGCTGTTTTTT,CASSSAGTGELFF
TRBJ2-1,few,TRBV18,TRBD2,TGTGCCAGCTCACCACGACTAGCGGGAGGTCTGCTTGATGAGCAGTTCTTC,CASSPRLAGGLLDEQFF
TRBJ2-3,few,TRBV4-2,-,TGTGCCAGCAGCCATGTTTCCGGCTCTAGCACAGATACGCAGTATTTT,CASSHVSGSSTDTQYF
TRBJ1-2,-,TRBV5-1,-,TGCGCCAGCAGCCTCGGGGTTAACTATGGCTACACCTTC,CASSLGVNYGYTF
TRBJ2-2,-,TRBV7-2,-,TGTGCCAGCGCTCGGGGTGCCGGGGAGCTGTTTTTT,CASARGAGELFF
TRBJ2-3,-,TRBV5-1,-,TGCGCCAGCAGCTTGGCAGACTTAGATACGCAGTATTTT,CASSLADLDTQYF
TRBJ1-1,few,TRBV6-2/TRBV6-3,-,TGTGCCAGCAGTTACTTTAGGGAAAGTGAAGCTTTCTTT,CASSYFRESEAFF
TRBJ2-3,-,TRBV20-1,-,TGCAGTGCTAGAGAGTGGGGGGGCACAGATACGCAGTATTTT,CSAREWGGTDTQYF
TRBJ2-7,-,TRBV29-1,TRBD2,TGCAGCGTCGTGGGGGCTAGCGGGTCCTACGAGCAGTACTTC,CSVVGASGSYEQYF
TRBJ1-3,-,TRBV29-1,-,TGCAGCGGTGGACAGACTGGAAACACCATATATTTT,CSGGQTGNTIYF
TRBJ2-3,-,TRBV20-1,TRBD1,TGCAGTGGCGGACAGGGGACAGATACGCAGTATTTT,CSGGQGTDTQYF
TRBJ2-7,-,TRBV5-1,TRBD1,TGCGCCAGCAGCTTGGTCCTTAAGGGACAGATCTACGAGCAGTACTTC,CASSLVLKGQIYEQYF
TRBJ2-7,-,TRBV19,TRBD1,TGTGCCAGTAGTAGACAGGGGCCCCAGAACGAGCAGTACTTC,CASSRQGPQNEQYF
TRBJ2-1,many,TRBV20-1,-,TGCAGTGCTAGAGCGCCCTTTGACCCCTCCTACAATGAGCAGTTCTTC,CSARAPFDPSYNEQFF
TRBJ2-7,many,TRBV5-6,-,TGTGCCAGCAGCCTGGCGGCAGTCTACGAGCAGTACTTC,CASSLAAVYEQYF
TRBJ1-4,-,TRBV7-8,TRBD1,TGTGCCAGCAGCCCTCGGGACAGCCGAGGGGAAAAACTGTTTTTT,CASSPRDSRGEKLFF
TRBJ2-7,-,TRBV15,TRBD1,TGTGCCACCAGCAGAGATCGACAGGGGACCTACGAGCAGTACTTC,CATSRDRQGTYEQYF
TRBJ2-1,many,TRBV20-1,-,TGCAGTGCTACGGACGGACCAGATGAGCAGTTCTTC,CSATDGPDEQFF
TRBJ2-7,few,TRBV20-1,-,TGCAGTGCTAGAGGCAGGGAGCCCTTAGACGAGCAGTACTTC,CSARGREPLDEQYF
TRBJ2-2,-,TRBV7-2,TRBD2,TGTGCCAGCAGCTTAGTCGCGGGAGCCTCCGGGGAGCTGTTTTTT,CASSLVAGASGELFF
TRBJ1-1,-,TRBV6-6,-,TGTGCCAGCCGGGGCGACACCCCAACTGAAGCTTTCTTT,CASRGDTPTEAFF
TRBJ2-7,-,TRBV7-9,TRBD1,TGTGCCAGCAGCATGGACAGGGAGTACGAGCAGTACTTC,CASSMDREYEQYF
TRBJ1-2,-,TRBV3-1,TRBD1,TGTACCAGCAGCCAGTCTACAGGGGGCGGTGGCTACACCTTC,CTSSQSTGGGGYTF